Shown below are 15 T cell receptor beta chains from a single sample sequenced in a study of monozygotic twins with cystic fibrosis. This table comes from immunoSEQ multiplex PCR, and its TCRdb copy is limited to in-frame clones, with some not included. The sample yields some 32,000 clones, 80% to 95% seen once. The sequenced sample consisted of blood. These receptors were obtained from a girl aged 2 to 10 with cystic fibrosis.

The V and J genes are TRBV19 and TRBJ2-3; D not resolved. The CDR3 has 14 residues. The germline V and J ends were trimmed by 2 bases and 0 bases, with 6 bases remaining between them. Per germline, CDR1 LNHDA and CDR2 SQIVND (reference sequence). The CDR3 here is CASSISRSTDTQYF. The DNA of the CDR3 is TGTGCCAGTAGTATATCAAGGAGCACAGATACGCAGTATTTT.

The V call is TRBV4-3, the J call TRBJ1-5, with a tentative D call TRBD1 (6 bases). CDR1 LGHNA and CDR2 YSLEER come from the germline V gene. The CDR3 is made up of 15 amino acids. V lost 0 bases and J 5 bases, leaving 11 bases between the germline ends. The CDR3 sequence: CASSQDRGGHQPQHF. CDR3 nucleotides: TGCGCCAGCAGCCAAGATCGAGGGGGTCATCAGCCCCAGCATTTT.

CDR3 sequence: CASSATTGYNEQFF. CDR3 bases: TGTGCCAGCAGCGCCACAACTGGGTATAATGAGCAGTTCTTC. The chain has TRBV11-1 and TRBJ2-1, with unresolved D. The CDR3 is 14 residues long. From germline, CDR1 is SGHAT and CDR2 FQDESV (reference sequence). The V end lost 5 bases, the J end lost 7 bases, and 15 bases lay between the germline ends.

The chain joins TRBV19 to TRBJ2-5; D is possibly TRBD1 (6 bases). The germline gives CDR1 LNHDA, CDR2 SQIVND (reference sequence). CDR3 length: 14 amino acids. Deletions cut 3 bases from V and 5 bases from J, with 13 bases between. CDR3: CASSILGQGETQYF. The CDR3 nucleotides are TGTGCCAGTAGTATTTTAGGGCAGGGGGAGACCCAGTACTTC.

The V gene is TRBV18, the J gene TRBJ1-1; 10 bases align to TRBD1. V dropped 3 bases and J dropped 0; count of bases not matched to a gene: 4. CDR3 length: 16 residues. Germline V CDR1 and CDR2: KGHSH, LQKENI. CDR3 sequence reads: CASSPGTGVLNTEAFF. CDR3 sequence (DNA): TGTGCCAGCTCACCCGGGACAGGGGTGTTGAACACTGAAGCTTTCTTT.

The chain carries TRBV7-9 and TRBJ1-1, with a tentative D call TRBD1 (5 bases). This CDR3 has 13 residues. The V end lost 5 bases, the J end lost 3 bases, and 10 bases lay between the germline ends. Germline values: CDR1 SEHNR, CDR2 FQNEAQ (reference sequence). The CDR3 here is CASSLKQDTEAFF. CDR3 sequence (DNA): TGTGCCAGCAGCCTAAAACAGGACACTGAAGCTTTCTTT.

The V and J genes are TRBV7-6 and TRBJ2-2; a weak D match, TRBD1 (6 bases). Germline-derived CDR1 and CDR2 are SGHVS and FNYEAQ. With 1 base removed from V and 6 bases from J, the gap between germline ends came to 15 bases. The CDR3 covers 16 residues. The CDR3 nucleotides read TGTGCCAGCAGCTTAGACAGGGTGGGGTTCGCCGGGGAGCTGTTTTTT. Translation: CASSLDRVGFAGELFF.

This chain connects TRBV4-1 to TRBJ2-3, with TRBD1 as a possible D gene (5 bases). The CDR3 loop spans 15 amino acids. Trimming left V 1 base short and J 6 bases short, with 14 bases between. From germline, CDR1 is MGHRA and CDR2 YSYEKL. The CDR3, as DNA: TGCGCCAGCAGCCAAGTGTCAGGGCCCAGGGATACGCAGTATTTT. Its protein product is CASSQVSGPRDTQYF.

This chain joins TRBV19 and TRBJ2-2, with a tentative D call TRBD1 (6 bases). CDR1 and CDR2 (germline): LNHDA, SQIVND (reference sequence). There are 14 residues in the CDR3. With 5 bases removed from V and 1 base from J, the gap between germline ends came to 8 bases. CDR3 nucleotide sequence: TGTGCCAGTAGTTCGGGACAGAACACCGGGGAGCTGTTTTTT. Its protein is CASSSGQNTGELFF.

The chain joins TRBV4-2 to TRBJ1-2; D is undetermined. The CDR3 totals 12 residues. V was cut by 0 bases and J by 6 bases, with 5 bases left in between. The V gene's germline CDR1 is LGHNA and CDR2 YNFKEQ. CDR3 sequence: CASSQDRNGYTF. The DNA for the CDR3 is TGTGCCAGCAGCCAAGATCGGAATGGCTACACCTTC.

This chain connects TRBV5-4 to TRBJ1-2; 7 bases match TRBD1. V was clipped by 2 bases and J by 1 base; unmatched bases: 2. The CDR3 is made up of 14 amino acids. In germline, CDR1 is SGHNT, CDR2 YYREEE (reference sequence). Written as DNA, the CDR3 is TGTGCCAGCAGCTTCGACAGGGTTAACTATGGCTACACCTTC. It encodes CASSFDRVNYGYTF.

The CDR3 sequence: CASSVEIGYSYEQYF. CDR3 DNA sequence: TGTGCCAGTAGTGTCGAAATAGGGTACTCCTACGAGCAGTACTTC. The chain has TRBV19 and TRBJ2-7; D gene unclear. Germline lookup yields CDR1 LNHDA and CDR2 SQIVND (reference sequence). The CDR3 is 15 amino acids. V shed 5 bases and J shed 0 bases, with 14 bases lying between them.

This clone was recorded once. The chain's CDR3 is CASGLEGQDWFF. CDR3 DNA: TGTGCTAGTGGTTTGGAGGGTCAGGATTGGTTCTTC. J is TRBJ2-1 and V is TRBV12-5; D is undetermined. Germline V gene data show CDR1 as LGHNT and CDR2 as FRNRAP. Trimming took 1 base from V and 15 from J, leaving 13 bases between them. The CDR3 is 12 amino acids.

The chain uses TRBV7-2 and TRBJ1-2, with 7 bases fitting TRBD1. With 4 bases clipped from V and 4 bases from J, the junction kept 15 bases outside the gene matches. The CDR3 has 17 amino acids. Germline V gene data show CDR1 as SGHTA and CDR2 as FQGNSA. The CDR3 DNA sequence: TGTGCCAGCAGCTCAGCTACCGCGTTACAGGGGACCTATGGCTACACCTTC. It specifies CASSSATALQGTYGYTF.

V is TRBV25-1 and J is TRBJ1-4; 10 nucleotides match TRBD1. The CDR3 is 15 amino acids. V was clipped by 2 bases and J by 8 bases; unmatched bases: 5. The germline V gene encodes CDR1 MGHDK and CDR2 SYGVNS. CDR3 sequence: CASSERGTGDEKLFF. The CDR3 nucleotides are TGTGCCAGCAGTGAAAGAGGGACAGGGGACGAAAAACTGTTTTTT.